The rows below give T cell receptor beta chains drawn from one sample of a study of blood T cell repertoires in COVID-19. The data were produced by immunoSEQ multiplex PCR, yet TCRdb's version contains in-frame clones alone and is incomplete. Of 110,000 to 150,000 clones listed, 84% were seen once; the top ten hold 10%. The source material was peripheral blood. These receptors were obtained from a man aged 60 to 75 with active or convalescent COVID-19. The CDR3 runs from the conserved cysteine through the conserved F or W. A D gene is named only where the DNA matches it firmly. A clone size is listed for some rows: how often the clone was seen (once, few, many), or a class if it is expanded.

d_call: TRBD1
j_call: TRBJ2-7
v_call: TRBV6-5
clone_size: few
cdr3_nt: TGTGCCAGCAGTAAGGACAGGGGGCTCTACGAGCAGTACTTC
cdr3_aa: CASSKDRGLYEQYF

d_call: TRBD1
j_call: TRBJ2-2
v_call: TRBV12-5
clone_size: NA
cdr3_nt: TGTGCTAGTGGTTTGCCTCGGACAGGGGGCGACACCGGGGAGCTGTTTTTT
cdr3_aa: CASGLPRTGGDTGELFF

d_call: TRBD2
j_call: TRBJ2-5
v_call: TRBV4-1
clone_size: NA
cdr3_nt: TGCGCCAGCAGCCGACTAGCCAGTGAGACCCAGTACTTC
cdr3_aa: CASSRLASETQYF

d_call: TRBD1
j_call: TRBJ2-7
v_call: TRBV2
clone_size: NA
cdr3_nt: TGTGCCAGCAGTGAGGATGGACAGGGGATCTACGAGCAGTACTTC
cdr3_aa: CASSEDGQGIYEQYF

d_call: TRBD1
j_call: TRBJ1-2
v_call: TRBV10-3
clone_size: NA
cdr3_nt: TGTGCCATCAGGGATCCGGGACAGGGGGCGCGTGATGGCTACACCTTC
cdr3_aa: CAIRDPGQGARDGYTF

d_call: NA
j_call: TRBJ2-2
v_call: TRBV2
clone_size: NA
cdr3_nt: TGTGCCAGCAGGAGCGTTACAGGCACCGGGGAGCTGTTTTTT
cdr3_aa: CASRSVTGTGELFF

d_call: TRBD1
j_call: TRBJ2-3
v_call: TRBV24-1
clone_size: NA
cdr3_nt: TGTGCCACCAGTGATTTGCAACGAGGGACAGAGAAGCAGTATTTT
cdr3_aa: CATSDLQRGTEKQYF

d_call: NA
j_call: TRBJ2-7
v_call: TRBV5-5
clone_size: few
cdr3_nt: TGTGCCAGCAGCTTGGTCGGGGAGCAGTACTTC
cdr3_aa: CASSLVGEQYF

d_call: TRBD2
j_call: TRBJ2-1
v_call: TRBV2
clone_size: NA
cdr3_nt: TGTGCCAGCAGTTCCGGGACTAGAAAGACCAATGAGCAGTTCTTC
cdr3_aa: CASSSGTRKTNEQFF

d_call: TRBD1
j_call: TRBJ1-2
v_call: TRBV19
clone_size: NA
cdr3_nt: TGTGCCAGTAGTAAGCGGGACAGGATATCGAATAACTATGGCTACACCTTC
cdr3_aa: CASSKRDRISNNYGYTF

d_call: TRBD1
j_call: TRBJ1-6
v_call: TRBV7-9
clone_size: NA
cdr3_nt: TGTGCCAGCAGCTCGACAGGGGAAGGGAGTCGATCACCCCTCCACTTT
cdr3_aa: CASSSTGEGSRSPLHF

d_call: TRBD1
j_call: TRBJ1-2
v_call: TRBV6-6
clone_size: NA
cdr3_nt: TGTGCCAGCAGTCAGGGACAGGAATATGGCTACACCTTC
cdr3_aa: CASSQGQEYGYTF

d_call: TRBD1
j_call: TRBJ2-6
v_call: TRBV3-1/TRBV3-2
clone_size: NA
cdr3_nt: TGTGCCAGCAGCCGGTGGACAGGGCCCTCTGGGGCCAACGTCCTGACTTTC
cdr3_aa: CASSRWTGPSGANVLTF

d_call: TRBD2
j_call: TRBJ2-2
v_call: TRBV9
clone_size: few
cdr3_nt: TGTGCCAGCAGCGTAGCTTGGGAGCGGGAGTATGACACCGGGGAGCTGTTTTTT
cdr3_aa: CASSVAWEREYDTGELFF

d_call: NA
j_call: TRBJ2-7
v_call: TRBV29-1
clone_size: NA
cdr3_nt: TGCAGCGTTGCCGTCGGTTCCTACGAGCAGTACTTC
cdr3_aa: CSVAVGSYEQYF

d_call: NA
j_call: TRBJ1-2
v_call: TRBV3-1/TRBV3-2
clone_size: NA
cdr3_nt: TGTGCCAGCAGCCAGTACAGGGAGTCGACCTATGGCTACACCTTC
cdr3_aa: CASSQYRESTYGYTF

d_call: NA
j_call: TRBJ1-1
v_call: TRBV11-2
clone_size: NA
cdr3_nt: TGTGCCAGCAGCTACGACCCGGCAGGGGTGATGAACACTGAAGCTTTCTTT
cdr3_aa: CASSYDPAGVMNTEAFF

d_call: TRBD1
j_call: TRBJ1-2
v_call: TRBV6-2/TRBV6-3
clone_size: NA
cdr3_nt: TGTGCCAGCAGTTCGGCCGGGACAGGCGCCCCCTGGGGCTACACCTTC
cdr3_aa: CASSSAGTGAPWGYTF

d_call: TRBD2
j_call: TRBJ2-1
v_call: TRBV2
clone_size: NA
cdr3_nt: TGTGCCAGCAGTTCTACTAGCGGCTCCTACAATGAGCAGTTCTTC
cdr3_aa: CASSSTSGSYNEQFF

d_call: TRBD2
j_call: TRBJ2-2
v_call: TRBV29-1
clone_size: NA
cdr3_nt: TGCAGCACTAGCGGGATGAACACCGGGGAGCTGTTTTTT
cdr3_aa: CSTSGMNTGELFF

d_call: NA
j_call: TRBJ1-4
v_call: TRBV6-5
clone_size: NA
cdr3_nt: TGTGCCGCGGGGGTCCTTAATGAAAAACTGTTTTTT
cdr3_aa: CAAGVLNEKLFF

d_call: NA
j_call: TRBJ1-4
v_call: TRBV11-2
clone_size: NA
cdr3_nt: TGTGCCAGCAGCTCTCGTACGGGTGAAAAACTGTTTTTT
cdr3_aa: CASSSRTGEKLFF

d_call: TRBD1
j_call: TRBJ1-1
v_call: TRBV6-6
clone_size: NA
cdr3_nt: TGTGCCAGCAGTCCCCCTCGGACAGGCATGAACACTGAAGCTTTCTTT
cdr3_aa: CASSPPRTGMNTEAFF

d_call: NA
j_call: TRBJ2-3
v_call: TRBV19
clone_size: NA
cdr3_nt: TGTGCCAGTAGTATAGGTCGCGGATCCGGTGGTAGCACAGATACGCAGTATTTT
cdr3_aa: CASSIGRGSGGSTDTQYF

d_call: TRBD1
j_call: TRBJ1-5
v_call: TRBV7-8
clone_size: NA
cdr3_nt: TGTGCCAGCAGCTTAAGACAGGGCGGTAATCAGCCCCAGCATTTT
cdr3_aa: CASSLRQGGNQPQHF

d_call: NA
j_call: TRBJ1-5
v_call: TRBV29-1
clone_size: NA
cdr3_nt: TGCAGCGTGTCGTCGGGTATCAATCAGCCCCAGCATTTT
cdr3_aa: CSVSSGINQPQHF

d_call: NA
j_call: TRBJ1-2
v_call: TRBV7-2
clone_size: few
cdr3_nt: TGTGCCAGCAGCACCGAATTCATTTTTGGCGGCTACACCTTC
cdr3_aa: CASSTEFIFGGYTF

d_call: NA
j_call: TRBJ1-6
v_call: TRBV7-2
clone_size: NA
cdr3_nt: TGTGCCAGCAGTTTTTCAGGGGAGAATTCACCCCTCCACTTT
cdr3_aa: CASSFSGENSPLHF

d_call: TRBD2
j_call: TRBJ2-5
v_call: TRBV5-6
clone_size: few
cdr3_nt: TGTGCCAGCAGCTTGTTAGCGGGGGGATCCCAAGAGACCCAGTACTTC
cdr3_aa: CASSLLAGGSQETQYF

d_call: TRBD2
j_call: TRBJ2-5
v_call: TRBV5-4
clone_size: NA
cdr3_nt: TGTGCCAGCAGCCGAATTAGCGGGAGAGGGGAGACCCAGTACTTC
cdr3_aa: CASSRISGRGETQYF

d_call: TRBD1
j_call: TRBJ1-2
v_call: TRBV18
clone_size: NA
cdr3_nt: TGTGCCAGCTCACCACCGGAAGGGGGCTTTCGCTACACCTTC
cdr3_aa: CASSPPEGGFRYTF

d_call: NA
j_call: TRBJ1-2
v_call: TRBV19
clone_size: once
cdr3_nt: TGTGCCAGTATAACGAGTGATTCTGGCTACACCTTC
cdr3_aa: CASITSDSGYTF

d_call: NA
j_call: TRBJ2-5
v_call: TRBV6-5
clone_size: NA
cdr3_nt: TGTGCCAGCAGTTACTATCTTTTATCCGGGCAAGAGACCCAGTACTTC
cdr3_aa: CASSYYLLSGQETQYF

d_call: TRBD1
j_call: TRBJ1-5
v_call: TRBV27
clone_size: NA
cdr3_nt: TGTGCCAGCAAAACGGGACAGGGAAATCAGCCCCAGCATTTT
cdr3_aa: CASKTGQGNQPQHF

d_call: NA
j_call: TRBJ1-2
v_call: TRBV7-9
clone_size: NA
cdr3_nt: TGTGCCAGCAGCTTTGCAGAACCGAACTATGGCTACACCTTC
cdr3_aa: CASSFAEPNYGYTF

d_call: TRBD1
j_call: TRBJ1-2
v_call: TRBV7-2
clone_size: NA
cdr3_nt: TGTGCCAGCAGCTCGAAAGCGACAGGGGATCATCGCGGCTACACCTTC
cdr3_aa: CASSSKATGDHRGYTF

d_call: TRBD1
j_call: TRBJ1-5
v_call: TRBV19
clone_size: NA
cdr3_nt: TGTGCCAGTAGTATTTGGGGGACAGCTAATCAGCCCCAGCATTTT
cdr3_aa: CASSIWGTANQPQHF

d_call: TRBD2
j_call: TRBJ2-3
v_call: TRBV15
clone_size: NA
cdr3_nt: TGTGCCACCAGCAGAGAGGCTAGCGGGAGGGGAACAGATACGCAGTATTTT
cdr3_aa: CATSREASGRGTDTQYF

d_call: NA
j_call: TRBJ1-1
v_call: TRBV7-9
clone_size: once
cdr3_nt: TGTGCCAGCAGCCCGGAGCAGACCGTGAACACTGAAGCTTTCTTT
cdr3_aa: CASSPEQTVNTEAFF

d_call: TRBD1
j_call: TRBJ1-1
v_call: TRBV10-3
clone_size: once
cdr3_nt: TGTGCCATCAGTGACAGGGACAGGCAAGCTTTCTTT
cdr3_aa: CAISDRDRQAFF

d_call: NA
j_call: TRBJ1-1
v_call: TRBV5-8
clone_size: NA
cdr3_nt: TGTGCCAGCAGCCCACCGGGACACAGAAACACTGAAGCTTTCTTT
cdr3_aa: CASSPPGHRNTEAFF

d_call: NA
j_call: TRBJ1-2
v_call: TRBV12-3/TRBV12-4
clone_size: NA
cdr3_nt: TGTGCCAGCAGTGGCACAAGCTATGGCTACACCTTC
cdr3_aa: CASSGTSYGYTF

d_call: NA
j_call: TRBJ1-3
v_call: TRBV6-6
clone_size: NA
cdr3_nt: TGTGCCAGCAGCTCCAAACAGGGAACGGGAGGAAACACCATATATTTT
cdr3_aa: CASSSKQGTGGNTIYF

d_call: NA
j_call: TRBJ1-1
v_call: TRBV7-9
clone_size: NA
cdr3_nt: TGTGCCAGCAAACCCCTCATTGCAGGGGAATCCGCTGAAGCTTTCTTT
cdr3_aa: CASKPLIAGESAEAFF

d_call: NA
j_call: TRBJ1-4
v_call: TRBV29-1
clone_size: NA
cdr3_nt: TGCAGCGTGTGGGCAGAAAATGAAAAACTGTTTTTT
cdr3_aa: CSVWAENEKLFF

d_call: NA
j_call: TRBJ1-5
v_call: TRBV11-2
clone_size: NA
cdr3_nt: TGTGCCAGCAGCTTAGAGACGCGACAGCTCTATAGCAATCAGCCCCAGCATTTT
cdr3_aa: CASSLETRQLYSNQPQHF

d_call: TRBD1
j_call: TRBJ1-3
v_call: TRBV19
clone_size: NA
cdr3_nt: TGTGCCAGTAGTAGGACCTTTTCAGGGGGTGGAAACACCATATATTTT
cdr3_aa: CASSRTFSGGGNTIYF

d_call: NA
j_call: TRBJ1-1
v_call: TRBV6-1
clone_size: NA
cdr3_nt: TGTGCCAGCAGTGAACCGGGGTTTCACACTGAAGCTTTCTTT
cdr3_aa: CASSEPGFHTEAFF

d_call: TRBD1
j_call: TRBJ2-3
v_call: TRBV9
clone_size: NA
cdr3_nt: TGTGCCAGCAGCTTCAGGGACAGTTACACAGATACGCAGTATTTT
cdr3_aa: CASSFRDSYTDTQYF

d_call: TRBD2
j_call: TRBJ2-1
v_call: TRBV25-1
clone_size: NA
cdr3_nt: TGTGCCACCGGGGCAGGTCTGCGACTAGCGGGCCAGTACAATGAGCAGTTCTTC
cdr3_aa: CATGAGLRLAGQYNEQFF

d_call: NA
j_call: TRBJ1-2
v_call: TRBV5-4
clone_size: NA
cdr3_nt: TGTGCCAGCAGCTTGTCGGCAGGGGCCCTTATCCGCGGCTACACCTTC
cdr3_aa: CASSLSAGALIRGYTF

d_call: NA
j_call: TRBJ2-7
v_call: TRBV6-5
clone_size: NA
cdr3_nt: TGTGCCAGCAGCTTCACAGGGAGTAGCTACGAGCAGTACTTC
cdr3_aa: CASSFTGSSYEQYF

d_call: NA
j_call: TRBJ2-7
v_call: TRBV10-1
clone_size: NA
cdr3_nt: TGCGCCAGCAGCTCCCCCAGGCACGGGAGCGAGCAGTACTTC
cdr3_aa: CASSSPRHGSEQYF

d_call: NA
j_call: TRBJ1-3
v_call: TRBV19
clone_size: NA
cdr3_nt: TGTGCCAGTAGTATAGCAGGGGTGACTGGAAACACCATATATTTT
cdr3_aa: CASSIAGVTGNTIYF